Sequencing of this T cell receptor beta chain was carried out in a study of cytomegalovirus exposure and HLA in healthy donors. Study observations and caveats: The majority of TCR sequences were rare, yet some public TCRs appeared in many donors. A later analysis reportedly identified an Asian-associated ancestry cluster as carrying fewer N-insertions than the roughly 700-donor mean.

On this clone itself: The target antigen is unknown.

Both 60 Vbeta primers and 13 Jbeta primers went into the PCR. TCRdb keeps only in-frame clones here, not all; method: immunoSEQ multiplex PCR. The table records approximately 130,000 clones, over 75% of them present only once. The sequencing sample was made of PBMCs. The sequence was obtained from a man aged 50-60 years in good health and CMV-seronegative.

The CDR3 is CASSESTGSYNEQFF. The DNA for the CDR3 is TGTGCCAGCAGTGAATCCACGGGGTCCTACAATGAGCAGTTCTTC. The chain employs TRBV2 and TRBJ2-1, with a possible D match to TRBD2 (5 bases). The CDR3 is made up of 15 amino acids. CDR1 SNHLY and CDR2 FYNNEI come from the germline V gene. Trimming left V 2 bases short and J 1 base short, with 9 bases between.